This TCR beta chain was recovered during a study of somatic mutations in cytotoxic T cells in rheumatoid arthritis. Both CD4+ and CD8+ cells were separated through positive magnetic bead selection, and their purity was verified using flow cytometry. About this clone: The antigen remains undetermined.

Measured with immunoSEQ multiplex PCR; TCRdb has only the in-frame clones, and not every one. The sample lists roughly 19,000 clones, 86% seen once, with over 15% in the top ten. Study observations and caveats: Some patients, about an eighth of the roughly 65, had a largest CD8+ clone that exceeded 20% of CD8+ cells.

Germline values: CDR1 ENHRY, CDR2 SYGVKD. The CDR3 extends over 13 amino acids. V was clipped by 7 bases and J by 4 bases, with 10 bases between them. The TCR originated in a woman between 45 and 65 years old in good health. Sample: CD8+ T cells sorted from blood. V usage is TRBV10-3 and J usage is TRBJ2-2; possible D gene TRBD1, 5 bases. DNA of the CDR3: TGTGCCATCATCTCTGGGGCCACCGGGGAGCTGTTTTTT. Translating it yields CAIISGATGELFF.